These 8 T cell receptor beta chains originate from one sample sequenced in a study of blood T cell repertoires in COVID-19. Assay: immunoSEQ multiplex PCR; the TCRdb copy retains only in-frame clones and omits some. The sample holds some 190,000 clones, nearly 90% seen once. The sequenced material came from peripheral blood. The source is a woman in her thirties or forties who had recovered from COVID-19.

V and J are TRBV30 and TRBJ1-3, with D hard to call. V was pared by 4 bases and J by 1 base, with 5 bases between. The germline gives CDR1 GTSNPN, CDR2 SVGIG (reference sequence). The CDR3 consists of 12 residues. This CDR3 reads CAWKLSGNTIYF. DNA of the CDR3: TGTGCCTGGAAATTATCTGGAAACACCATATATTTT.

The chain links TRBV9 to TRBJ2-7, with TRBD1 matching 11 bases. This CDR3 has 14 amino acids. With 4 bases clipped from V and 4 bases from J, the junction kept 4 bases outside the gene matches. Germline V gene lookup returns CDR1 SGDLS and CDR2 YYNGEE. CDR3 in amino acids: CASSSGTGGYEQYF. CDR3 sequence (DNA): TGTGCCAGCAGCAGCGGGACAGGGGGGTACGAGCAGTACTTC.

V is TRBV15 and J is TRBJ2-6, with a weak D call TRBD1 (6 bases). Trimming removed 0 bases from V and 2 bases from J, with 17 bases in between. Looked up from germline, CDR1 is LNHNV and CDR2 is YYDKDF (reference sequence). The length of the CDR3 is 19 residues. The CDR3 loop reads CATSRDIFSRGPGANVLTF. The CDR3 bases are TGTGCCACCAGCAGAGATATCTTTTCCAGGGGTCCTGGGGCCAACGTCCTGACTTTC.

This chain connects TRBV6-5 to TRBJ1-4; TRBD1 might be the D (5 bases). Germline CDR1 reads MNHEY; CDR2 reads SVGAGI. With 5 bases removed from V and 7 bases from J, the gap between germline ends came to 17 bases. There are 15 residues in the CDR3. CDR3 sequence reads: CASSTGEAGSEKLFF. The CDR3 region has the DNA TGTGCCAGCAGTACGGGGGAGGCGGGGAGTGAAAAACTGTTTTTT.

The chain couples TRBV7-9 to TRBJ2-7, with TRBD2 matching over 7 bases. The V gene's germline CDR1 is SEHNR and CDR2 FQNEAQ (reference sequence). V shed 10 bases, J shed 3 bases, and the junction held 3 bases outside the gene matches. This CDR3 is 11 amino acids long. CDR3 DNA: TGTGCCATCGCGGGGGACTACGAGCAGTACTTC. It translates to CAIAGDYEQYF. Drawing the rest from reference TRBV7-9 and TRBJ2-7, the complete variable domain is DTGVSQNPRHKITKRGQNVTFRCDPISEHNRLYWYRQTLGQGPEFLTYFQNEAQLEKSRLLSDRFSAERPKGSFSTLEIQRTEQGDSAMYLCAIAGDYEQYFGPGTRLTVT.

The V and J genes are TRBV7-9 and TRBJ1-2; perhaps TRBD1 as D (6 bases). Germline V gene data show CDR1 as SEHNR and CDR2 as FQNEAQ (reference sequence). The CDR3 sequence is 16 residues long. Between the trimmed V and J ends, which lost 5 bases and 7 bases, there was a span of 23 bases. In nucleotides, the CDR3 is TGTGCCAGCAGCCTCCCCAGGGGTTCGGGGGAGGGTGGCTACACCTTC. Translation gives CASSLPRGSGEGGYTF.

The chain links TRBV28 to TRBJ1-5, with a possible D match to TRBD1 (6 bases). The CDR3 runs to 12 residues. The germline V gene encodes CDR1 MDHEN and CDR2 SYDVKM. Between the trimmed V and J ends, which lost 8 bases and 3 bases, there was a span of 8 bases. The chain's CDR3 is CASGQNNQPQHF. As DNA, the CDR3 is TGTGCCAGCGGACAGAACAATCAGCCCCAGCATTTT.

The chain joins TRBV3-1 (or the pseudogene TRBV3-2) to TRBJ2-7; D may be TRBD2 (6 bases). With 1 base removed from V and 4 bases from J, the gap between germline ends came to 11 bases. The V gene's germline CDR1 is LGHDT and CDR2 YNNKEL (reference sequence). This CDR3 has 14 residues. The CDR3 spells CASSQAPEGYEQYF. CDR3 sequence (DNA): TGTGCCAGCAGCCAAGCTCCGGAGGGGTACGAGCAGTACTTC.